This T cell receptor (beta chain) was found in a study of blood T cell repertoires in COVID-19 (dated by TCRdb to about 2020). In the study overall: Collaborator samples came from the United States, Italy and Spain and covered acute and convalescent phases of COVID-19. Where available, HLA class I and class II types were taken from metadata supplied by the sample provider and were not determined by assay-based typing. The sample metadata nearly always contained a de-identified subject ID, COVID-19 status, age in years and sex. The samples were drawn from the first 160 participants of the ongoing ImmuneRACE study and from 950 to 1,500 subjects provided by 6 global collaborators. The material from the prospective study consisted of cDNA or gDNA derived from T cells, B-cell-depleted T cells, or PBMCs. The repertoires were released in a freely available public database meant as a resource for research on the immune response to SARS-CoV-2. Subjects who had been exposed to COVID-19, were actively infected with it, or had recovered from it provided the deeply sampled blood TCRbeta repertoires that made up the dataset.

Between the V and J ends, shortened by 3 bases and 0 bases respectively, the junction contains 9 bases. The CDR3 measures 15 amino acids from cysteine to phenylalanine. The entry retains the CDR3 DNA only, 45 bases that are in frame from base 1. The germline V gene sets CDR1 to MDHEN and CDR2 to SYDVKM. As regards this clone: Its antigen remains undetermined. No clone much larger than this one lies a single base away; base qualities are absent.

One collaborating source in Seattle enrolled patients while the patients were actively infected and followed the patients over time throughout the course of disease. Collaborating institutions collected whole blood in K2EDTA tubes following their own protocols. For TCRbeta analysis, collaborators shipped samples in one of three forms: frozen whole blood, isolated PBMCs, or DNA extracted from either of those sample types. Findings and caveats that apply to the study as a whole: The quantity of clinical and demographic metadata differed by source and by participant and was supplied without curation.

TCRbeta CDR3 regions were amplified from genomic DNA using the immunoSEQ Assay, a bias-controlled multiplex PCR. From the authors' description of their analysis: Nucleated cell counts per sample were estimated from amplification of reference gene primers within the assay. To quantify the absolute abundance of each unique TCRbeta CDR3 rearrangement, sequence reads were collapsed and filtered. For each sample, productive Simpson clonality was calculated as the square root of Simpson's diversity index over productive rearrangements. The immuneACCESS repertoire file appears here via TCRdb, limited to in-frame rearrangements. These files lack a portion of the clones; in checked studies, under half of the deficit traces to unresolved V genes, and the cause of the others is not known. V and J calls plus clone size are reproduced from that table; the DNA served to infer D and trimming. Across this sample there are 180,000 or so clones, with 81% seen only once. The ten top clones hold roughly 11% of the sample.

This clonotype was obtained from a woman between 40 and 55 years old with COVID-19, enrolled during active disease. The sample was peripheral blood. The rearranged segments are TRBV28 and TRBJ1-5, with an unclear D gene assignment. In nucleotides, the sequence is TGTGCCAGCAGTTTCGACTCCCGTAGCAATCAGCCCCAGCATTTT. The translation is CASSFDSRSNQPQHF.